The rows below give T cell receptor beta chains drawn from one sample of a study of OX40 agonist ivuxolimab in advanced cancers. Generated by immunoSEQ multiplex PCR, the TCRdb table keeps only in-frame clones and is missing some. The sample has 30,000 to 40,000 clones, about nine tenths seen once. Source: CD4+ or CD8+ T cells sorted from blood, taken in a trial of the OX40 agonist ivuxolimab. These receptors were collected from an adult with an advanced solid tumor such as melanoma, head and neck, liver or kidney cancer. Both conserved end residues are part of each CDR3. The order of the fields is V gene, J gene, D gene, clone size, CDR3 protein, CDR3 DNA. The D gene is left open where the match is weak. Clone size is shown for a subset of rows, as once, few, many or a class of expanded clone.

TRBV10-1	TRBJ1-1	NA	few	CASSGSVDRLSEAFF	TGCGCCAGCAGTGGATCAGTTGACAGGCTGTCTGAAGCTTTCTTT
TRBV30	TRBJ1-1	NA	NA	CAWSVLTPNTEAFF	TGTGCCTGGAGTGTACTTACACCTAACACTGAAGCTTTCTTT
TRBV7-2	TRBJ1-2	NA	few	CASSLGRGVNYGYTF	TGTGCCAGCAGCTTAGGGCGGGGGGTTAACTATGGCTACACCTTC
TRBV4-1	TRBJ2-2	NA	once	CASRLHRERYSGELFF	TGCGCCAGCCGCCTTCACAGGGAGCGGTATTCCGGGGAGCTGTTTTTT
TRBV28	TRBJ2-2	NA	NA	CASSLGGATATRTGELFF	TGTGCCAGCAGTTTGGGGGGGGCTACGGCTACACGGACCGGGGAGCTGTTTTTT
TRBV28	TRBJ1-1	TRBD1	NA	CASSGDRRQRAFF	TGTGCCAGCAGTGGGGACAGGCGGCAGCGAGCTTTCTTT
TRBV7-2	TRBJ2-2	NA	once	CASSSGRIANTGELFF	TGTGCCAGCAGCTCAGGACGGATCGCGAACACCGGGGAGCTGTTTTTT
TRBV4-2	TRBJ2-5	NA	once	CASSPGATQETQYF	TGTGCCAGCAGCCCCGGGGCAACTCAAGAGACCCAGTACTTC
TRBV5-1	TRBJ2-5	NA	once	CASSLEETQYF	TGCGCCAGCAGCCTTGAAGAGACCCAGTACTTC
TRBV2	TRBJ2-5	TRBD2	NA	CASSTGGGETQYF	TGTGCCAGCAGTACCGGCGGGGGGGAGACCCAGTACTTC
TRBV25-1	TRBJ2-1	TRBD2	NA	CASSERGGGSYNEQFF	TGTGCCAGCAGTGAAAGGGGTGGCGGGAGTTACAATGAGCAGTTCTTC
TRBV6-5	TRBJ2-1	NA	NA	CASSQGNEQFF	TGTGCCAGCTCCCAAGGAAATGAGCAGTTCTTC
TRBV5-4	TRBJ2-3	NA	NA	CASSSSRDTQYF	TGTGCCAGCAGCTCTTCTCGAGATACGCAGTATTTT
TRBV9	TRBJ2-1	TRBD2	NA	CASSPGGRDNEQFF	TGTGCCAGCAGCCCGGGAGGGCGGGACAATGAGCAGTTCTTC
TRBV11-3	TRBJ2-1	TRBD2	NA	CASSLGSSGGGHEQFF	TGTGCCAGCAGCTTAGGCTCCAGCGGGGGGGGACATGAGCAGTTCTTC
TRBV6-1	TRBJ2-7	TRBD2	NA	CATRDYQIGEQYF	TGTGCCACCCGGGACTATCAAATAGGGGAGCAGTACTTC
TRBV6-5	TRBJ2-5	TRBD1	NA	CASSFSRDRGTETQYF	TGTGCCAGCAGTTTCTCGAGGGACAGGGGGACTGAGACCCAGTACTTC
TRBV5-1	TRBJ2-2	NA	NA	CASSSGSTGELFF	TGCGCCAGCAGCTCAGGGAGCACCGGGGAGCTGTTTTTT
TRBV18	TRBJ2-7	TRBD2	NA	CASSPGTSGRGGEQYF	TGTGCCAGCTCACCTGGGACTAGCGGGAGGGGCGGCGAGCAGTACTTC
TRBV5-1	TRBJ2-5	NA	once	CASSFPQETQYF	TGCGCCAGCAGCTTCCCCCAAGAGACCCAGTACTTC
TRBV9	TRBJ2-1	TRBD2	NA	CASSVGGLTNNEQFF	TGTGCCAGCAGCGTAGGGGGACTAACCAACAATGAGCAGTTCTTC
TRBV10-3	TRBJ2-2	TRBD2	once	CAISERGLAGASNTGELFF	TGTGCCATCAGTGAACGGGGACTAGCGGGGGCCTCGAACACCGGGGAGCTGTTTTTT
TRBV11-3	TRBJ1-2	NA	NA	CASSLAGDYGYTF	TGTGCCAGCAGCTTAGCAGGGGACTATGGCTACACCTTC
TRBV30	TRBJ2-6	NA	NA	CAWSRTGTSGANVLTF	TGTGCCTGGAGTAGGACCGGGACCTCTGGGGCCAACGTCCTGACTTTC
TRBV27	TRBJ1-5	NA	NA	CASSPNYSNQPQHF	TGTGCCAGCAGCCCAAATTATAGCAATCAGCCCCAGCATTTT
TRBV5-1	TRBJ2-1	NA	NA	CASSTGASSYNEQFF	TGCGCCAGCAGCACCGGGGCGAGCTCCTACAATGAGCAGTTCTTC
TRBV28	TRBJ2-1	NA	NA	CASSFLKGADYEQFF	TGTGCCAGCAGTTTCCTGAAGGGAGCGGATTATGAGCAGTTCTTC
TRBV28	TRBJ2-7	NA	once	CATRPPGQRVQYF	TGTGCCACCCGGCCCCCGGGGCAACGAGTGCAGTACTTC
TRBV19	TRBJ2-7	NA	NA	CASSRPGDGYEQYF	TGTGCCAGTAGTAGGCCCGGGGACGGATACGAGCAGTACTTC
TRBV7-9	TRBJ2-3	TRBD2	NA	CASRPGTSATDTQYF	TGTGCCAGCAGGCCCGGGACTAGCGCTACAGATACGCAGTATTTT
TRBV2	TRBJ2-2	NA	NA	CASSEAANTGELFF	TGTGCCAGCAGTGAAGCAGCGAACACCGGGGAGCTGTTTTTT
TRBV5-1	TRBJ2-1	TRBD2	NA	CASRTSGDSYNEQFF	TGCGCCAGCAGGACTAGCGGAGATTCCTACAATGAGCAGTTCTTC
TRBV5-4	TRBJ1-4	NA	NA	CASSLQQGSSEKLFF	TGTGCCAGCAGCCTGCAACAGGGCTCATCTGAAAAACTGTTTTTT
TRBV4-2	TRBJ2-1	TRBD2	NA	CASSQDLQRGTNNEQFF	TGTGCCAGCAGCCAAGATCTGCAGCGGGGGACTAACAATGAGCAGTTCTTC
TRBV4-3	TRBJ2-7	NA	NA	CASSQLTGPGVYEQYF	TGCGCCAGCAGCCAATTAACAGGGCCAGGAGTCTACGAGCAGTACTTC
TRBV27	TRBJ1-2	TRBD1	NA	CASRPTGGDGYTF	TGTGCCAGCAGGCCGACAGGGGGCGATGGCTACACCTTC
TRBV6-6	TRBJ1-5	NA	NA	CASSYTEDSNQPQHF	TGTGCCAGCAGTTACACAGAAGATAGCAATCAGCCCCAGCATTTT
TRBV9	TRBJ1-2	NA	NA	CASSVGTEDGYTF	TGTGCCAGCAGCGTAGGAACAGAAGATGGCTACACCTTC
TRBV11-3	TRBJ2-5	TRBD2	NA	CASSSPVGLAGQETQYF	TGTGCCAGCAGCTCCCCCGTCGGGCTAGCGGGACAAGAGACCCAGTACTTC
TRBV6-6	TRBJ1-4	NA	NA	CASRQGQTNEKLFF	TGTGCCAGCAGACAGGGCCAAACTAATGAAAAACTGTTTTTT
TRBV19	TRBJ1-2	NA	NA	CASSIPGNFYGYTF	TGTGCCAGTAGTATCCCCGGGAATTTCTATGGCTACACCTTC
TRBV5-1	TRBJ2-5	NA	NA	CASSLGWETQYF	TGCGCCAGCAGCTTGGGGTGGGAGACCCAGTACTTC
TRBV7-9	TRBJ2-7	TRBD1	NA	CASSLTGTGPYEQYF	TGTGCCAGCAGCTTGACCGGGACAGGCCCCTACGAGCAGTACTTC
TRBV10-3	TRBJ1-1	TRBD1	NA	CAINTGGKGTEAFF	TGTGCCATCAATACAGGGGGCAAGGGCACTGAAGCTTTCTTT
TRBV30	TRBJ1-5	NA	NA	CAWSVGGVSNQPQHF	TGTGCCTGGAGTGTCGGGGGGGTTAGCAATCAGCCCCAGCATTTT
TRBV5-1	TRBJ2-1	TRBD2	NA	CASSDLAGGGEQFF	TGCGCCAGCAGCGATCTAGCGGGAGGAGGGGAGCAGTTCTTC
TRBV6-6	TRBJ1-1	NA	NA	CASRVTGPNTEAFF	TGTGCCAGCAGGGTGACAGGCCCGAACACTGAAGCTTTCTTT
TRBV18	TRBJ1-5	TRBD1	NA	CASSMGQNQPQHF	TGTGCCAGCTCAATGGGACAGAATCAGCCCCAGCATTTT
TRBV18	TRBJ1-2	TRBD1	NA	CASSQQTGTNYGYTF	TGTGCCAGCTCACAACAGACAGGGACAAACTATGGCTACACCTTC
TRBV27	TRBJ1-1	NA	NA	CASSFKENTEAFF	TGTGCCAGCAGTTTCAAGGAGAACACTGAAGCTTTCTTT
TRBV5-1	TRBJ1-1	NA	NA	CASSVMQNTEAFF	TGCGCCAGCAGTGTGATGCAGAACACTGAAGCTTTCTTT
TRBV6-5	TRBJ2-7	TRBD1	once	CASSYSWDRDYEQYF	TGTGCCAGCAGTTACTCTTGGGACAGAGATTACGAGCAGTACTTC
TRBV21-1	TRBJ2-7	NA	NA	CASSKISNGSGIVEQYF	TGTGCCAGCAGCAAAATATCGAATGGTAGCGGGATCGTCGAGCAGTACTTC
TRBV9	TRBJ2-5	TRBD1	NA	CASSRERGDRGRETQYF	TGTGCCAGCAGCCGCGAGAGGGGGGACAGGGGACGAGAGACCCAGTACTTC
TRBV6-1	TRBJ2-3	NA	NA	CASSEWGSSTDTQYF	TGTGCCAGCAGTGAATGGGGGAGTAGCACAGATACGCAGTATTTT
TRBV7-6	TRBJ2-7	TRBD2	NA	CASSFGATSGRYEQYF	TGTGCCAGCAGCTTCGGGGCGACTAGCGGGAGGTACGAGCAGTACTTC
TRBV10-1	TRBJ2-1	TRBD2	NA	CASSESGSDYNEQFF	TGCGCCAGCAGTGAAAGCGGGAGTGACTACAATGAGCAGTTCTTC
TRBV18	TRBJ1-1	NA	NA	CASSPLEGNTEAFF	TGTGCCAGCTCACCACTGGAAGGGAACACTGAAGCTTTCTTT
TRBV10-3	TRBJ2-2	TRBD2	NA	CAIRTTSGSVNTGELFF	TGTGCCATCAGGACGACTAGCGGGAGCGTGAACACCGGGGAGCTGTTTTTT